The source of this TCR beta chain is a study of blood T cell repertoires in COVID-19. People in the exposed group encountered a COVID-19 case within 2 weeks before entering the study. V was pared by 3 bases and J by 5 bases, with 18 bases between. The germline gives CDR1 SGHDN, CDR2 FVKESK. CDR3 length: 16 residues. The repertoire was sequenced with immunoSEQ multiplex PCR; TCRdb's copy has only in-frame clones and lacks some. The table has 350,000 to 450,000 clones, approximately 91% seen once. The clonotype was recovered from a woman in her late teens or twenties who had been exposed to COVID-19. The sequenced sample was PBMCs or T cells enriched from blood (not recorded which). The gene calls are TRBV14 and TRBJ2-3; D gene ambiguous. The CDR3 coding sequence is TGTGCCAGCAGCCACCCTCCAGGCTCCGTATTAGATACGCAGTATTTT. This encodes CASSHPPGSVLDTQYF. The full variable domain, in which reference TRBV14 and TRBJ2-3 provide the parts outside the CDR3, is EAGVTQFPSHSVIEKGQTVTLRCDPISGHDNLYWYRRVMGKEIKFLLHFVKESKQDESGMPNNRFLAERTGGTYSTLKVQPAELEDSGVYFCASSHPPGSVLDTQYFGPGTRLTVL.